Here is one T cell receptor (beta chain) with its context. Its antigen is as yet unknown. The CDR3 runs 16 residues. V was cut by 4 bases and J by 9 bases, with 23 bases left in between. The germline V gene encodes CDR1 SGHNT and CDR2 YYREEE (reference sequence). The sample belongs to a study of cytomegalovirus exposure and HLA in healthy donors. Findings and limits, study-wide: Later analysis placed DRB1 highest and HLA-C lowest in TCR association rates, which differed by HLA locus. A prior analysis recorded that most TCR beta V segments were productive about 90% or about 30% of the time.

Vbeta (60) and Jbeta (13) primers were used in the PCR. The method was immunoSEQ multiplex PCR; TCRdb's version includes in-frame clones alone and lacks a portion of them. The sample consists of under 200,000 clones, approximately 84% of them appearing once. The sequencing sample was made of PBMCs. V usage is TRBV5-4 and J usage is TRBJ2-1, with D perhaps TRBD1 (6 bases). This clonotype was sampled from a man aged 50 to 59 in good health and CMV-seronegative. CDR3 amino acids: CASSPDGTLGAPEQFF. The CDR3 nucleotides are TGTGCCAGCAGCCCCGACGGGACACTGGGCGCTCCTGAGCAGTTCTTC.